The TCR beta chain under discussion was sequenced for a study of cytomegalovirus exposure and HLA in healthy donors. Background on the study: Prior work identified more than 90 million unique TCR beta sequences in around 170 million T cells. There were 88 million or so unique TCRs (from HLA-typed donors) in an early data release.

As for this clone: Its antigen remains unidentified.

Primers: 60 Vbeta forward and 13 Jbeta reverse. The repertoire was sequenced with immunoSEQ multiplex PCR; TCRdb's copy has only in-frame clones and lacks some. This sample carries fewer than 150,000 clones, around 85% of them seen once, and the ten largest clones take 1.2%. Study-wide findings and caveats: Likely technical artifact: a cluster of highly shared sequence variants.

The V gene end was trimmed by 5 bases and the J gene end by 0 bases; junction bases not matched to a gene: 7. CDR3 size: 15 residues. Germline-derived CDR1 and CDR2 are GTSNPN and SVGIG (reference sequence). The chain carries TRBV30 and TRBJ1-1; TRBD1 matches 9 bases. The sequence derives from a female donor in good health and CMV-seronegative. Sequenced material: PBMCs. CDR3 loop: CAWSPTGGVNTEAFF. CDR3 in DNA: TGTGCCTGGTCCCCGACAGGGGGGGTGAACACTGAAGCTTTCTTT.